Below are 7 T cell receptor beta chains sequenced from a single sample in a study of CD8+ T cells in alopecia areata. After isolation, RNA underwent reverse transcription to generate cDNA as the sequencing template. The assay was immunoSEQ multiplex PCR, and TCRdb's table has in-frame clones only and misses some. The profile shows 150,000 to 200,000 clones, approximately 57% of them singletons. Treatment noted: oral pan-JAK inhibitor, 5-10 mg twice daily. The source was CD4+ T cells sorted from blood, collected at week 24, from a patient treated with tofacitinib. The receptors were sampled from a human donor with alopecia areata.

In its sample, this clone was seen once. The chain employs TRBV15 and TRBJ2-5, with unresolved D. The CDR3 has 13 residues. The germline V and J ends were trimmed by 0 bases and 5 bases, with 7 bases remaining between them. Germline assignment: CDR1 LNHNV and CDR2 YYDKDF (reference sequence). CDR3 in DNA: TGTGCCACCAGCAGAGATAGTCTTGAGACCCAGTACTTC. Amino acid sequence: CATSRDSLETQYF.

The chain recombines TRBV28 with TRBJ1-1; no definite D call. This CDR3 has 11 residues. The germline CDR1 and CDR2 sequences are MDHEN and SYDVKM. V was trimmed by 8 bases and J by 7 bases, leaving 11 bases between them. CDR3 nucleotides: TGTGCCAGCGGAAGGCAGGTTGAAGCTTTCTTT. It codes for CASGRQVEAFF.

This clone has a handful of counts. The genes are TRBV6-1 and TRBJ1-4, with D tentatively TRBD1 (6 bases). V dropped 8 bases and J dropped 8 bases, with 15 bases sitting between them. Germline values: CDR1 MNHNS, CDR2 SASEGT. The CDR3 spans 13 residues. CDR3 sequence reads: CASWRQVGEKLFF. As DNA, the CDR3 is TGTGCCAGCTGGCGACAGGTCGGGGAAAAACTGTTTTTT.

In its sample, this clone was seen a few times. The genes are TRBV7-6 and TRBJ1-5; no firm D call. The CDR3 has 13 amino acids. From germline, CDR1 is SGHVS and CDR2 FNYEAQ. The V end lost 5 bases, the J end lost 6 bases, and 11 bases lay between the germline ends. The CDR3 DNA is TGTGCCAGCAGCCTCAATCCTGGTCAGCCCCAGCATTTT. The encoded protein is CASSLNPGQPQHF. Drawing the rest from reference TRBV7-6 and TRBJ1-5, the complete variable domain is GAGVSQSPRYKVTKRGQDVALRCDPISGHVSLYWYRQALGQGPEFLTYFNYEAQQDKSGLPNDRFSAERPEGSISTLTIQRTEQRDSAMYRCASSLNPGQPQHFGDGTRLSIL.

V is TRBV29-1 and J is TRBJ2-6; no definite D call. This CDR3 region has 13 residues. Deletions cut 1 base from V and 0 bases from J, with 1 base between. Germline CDR1 and CDR2: SQVTM and ANQGSEA. The CDR3 is CSVEGSGANVLTF. The CDR3 region has the DNA TGCAGCGTTGAAGGCTCTGGGGCCAACGTCCTGACTTTC.

This chain links TRBV4-2 with TRBJ2-5, with D perhaps TRBD2 (7 bases). V shed 2 bases and J shed 4 bases, with 8 bases lying between them. CDR1 is LGHNA, CDR2 YNFKEQ, per germline. There are 13 residues in the CDR3. The CDR3 coding sequence is TGTGCCAGCAGCCAAAGGGGGGGAGAGACCCAGTACTTC. Encoded protein: CASSQRGGETQYF.

This clone was observed a single time. CDR3 coding DNA: TGTGCCAGCACCCCGGGTGTGGTAGGGAGTGGCTACACCTTC. Translation gives CASTPGVVGSGYTF. The chain recombines TRBV6-5 with TRBJ1-2; the D is unclear. Trimming took off 7 bases at V and 7 bases at J, with 19 bases between the two ends. The CDR3 is 14 amino acids. Per the germline V gene, CDR1 is MNHEY and CDR2 is SVGAGI.